This T cell receptor (beta chain) was recorded in a study of radiotherapy plus CTLA-4 blockade in lung cancer. The CDR3 runs 14 residues. Trimming stripped 5 bases from V and 2 bases from J, with 13 bases between. Germline CDR1 reads SGHVS; CDR2 reads FQNEAQ. Clones were read by immunoSEQ multiplex PCR, and TCRdb kept only the in-frame ones, dropping some. The sample lists about 26,000 clones; approximately 80% were seen once. This specimen consisted of peripheral blood, obtained from a patient treated with radiotherapy plus ipilimumab. The origin of this receptor is a human donor with non-small cell lung cancer that progressed on radiotherapy plus ipilimumab. The chain recombines TRBV7-8 with TRBJ2-7, with unresolved D. CDR3 amino acids: CASSRAAVPYEQYF. The CDR3 DNA sequence: TGTGCCAGCAGCCGGGCCGCAGTCCCCTACGAGCAGTACTTC.